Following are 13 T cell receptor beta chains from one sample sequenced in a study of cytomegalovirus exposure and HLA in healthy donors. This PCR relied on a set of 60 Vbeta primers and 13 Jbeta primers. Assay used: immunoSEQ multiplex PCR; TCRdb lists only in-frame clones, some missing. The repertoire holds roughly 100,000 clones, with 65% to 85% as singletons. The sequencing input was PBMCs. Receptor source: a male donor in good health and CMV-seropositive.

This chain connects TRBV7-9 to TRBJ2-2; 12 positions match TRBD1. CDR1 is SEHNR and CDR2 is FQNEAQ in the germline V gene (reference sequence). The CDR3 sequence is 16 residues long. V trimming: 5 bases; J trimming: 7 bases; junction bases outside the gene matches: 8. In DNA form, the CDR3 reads TGTGCCAGCAGCCTCCGGGACAGGGGGCGCGTCGGGGAGCTGTTTTTT. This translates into CASSLRDRGRVGELFF. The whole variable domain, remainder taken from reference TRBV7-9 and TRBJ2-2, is DTGVSQNPRHKITKRGQNVTFRCDPISEHNRLYWYRQTLGQGPEFLTYFQNEAQLEKSRLLSDRFSAERPKGSFSTLEIQRTEQGDSAMYLCASSLRDRGRVGELFFGEGSRLTVL.

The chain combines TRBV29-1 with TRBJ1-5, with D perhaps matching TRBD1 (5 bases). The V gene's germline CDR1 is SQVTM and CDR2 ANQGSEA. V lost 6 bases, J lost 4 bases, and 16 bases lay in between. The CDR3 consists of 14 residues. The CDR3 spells CSVADTSSNQPQHF. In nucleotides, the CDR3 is TGCAGCGTCGCGGACACGAGCTCGAATCAGCCCCAGCATTTT.

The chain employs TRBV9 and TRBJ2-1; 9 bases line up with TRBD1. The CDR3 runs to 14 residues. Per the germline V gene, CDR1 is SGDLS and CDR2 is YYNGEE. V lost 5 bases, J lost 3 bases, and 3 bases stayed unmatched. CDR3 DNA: TGTGCCAGCAGTACGGGACAGGGCTACAATGAGCAGTTCTTC. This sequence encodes CASSTGQGYNEQFF.

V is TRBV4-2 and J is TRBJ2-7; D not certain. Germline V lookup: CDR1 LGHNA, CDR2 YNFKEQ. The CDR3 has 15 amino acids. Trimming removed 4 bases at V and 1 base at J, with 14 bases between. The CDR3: CASSLIGSNSYEQYF. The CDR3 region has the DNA TGTGCCAGCAGCCTTATCGGGTCCAATTCCTACGAGCAGTACTTC.

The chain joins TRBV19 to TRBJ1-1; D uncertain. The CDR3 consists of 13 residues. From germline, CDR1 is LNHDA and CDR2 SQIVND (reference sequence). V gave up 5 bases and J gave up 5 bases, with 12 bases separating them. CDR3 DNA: TGTGCCAGTAGTCCGTTTGGAGGGACTGAAGCTTTCTTT. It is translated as CASSPFGGTEAFF.

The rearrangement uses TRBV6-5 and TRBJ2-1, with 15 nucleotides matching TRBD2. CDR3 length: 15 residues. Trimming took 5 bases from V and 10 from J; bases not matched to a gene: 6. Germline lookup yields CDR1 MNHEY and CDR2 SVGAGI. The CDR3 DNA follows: TGTGCCAGCAGTCGGACTAGCGGGGGGGCCGGGGAGCAGTTCTTC. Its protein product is CASSRTSGGAGEQFF.

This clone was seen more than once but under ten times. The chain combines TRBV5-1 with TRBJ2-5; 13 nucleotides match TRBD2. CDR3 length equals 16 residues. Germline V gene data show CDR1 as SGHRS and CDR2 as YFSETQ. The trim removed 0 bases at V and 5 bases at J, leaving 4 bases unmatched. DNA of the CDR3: TGCGCCAGCAGCTTGGAGACTAGCGGGGGGTGGGAGACCCAGTACTTC. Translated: CASSLETSGGWETQYF.

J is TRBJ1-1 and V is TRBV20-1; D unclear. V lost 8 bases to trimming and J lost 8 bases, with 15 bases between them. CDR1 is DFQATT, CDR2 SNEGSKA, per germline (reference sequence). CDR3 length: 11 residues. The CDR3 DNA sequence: TGCAGTTCCTCCCCGTCGGTGGAAGCTTTCTTT. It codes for CSSSPSVEAFF.

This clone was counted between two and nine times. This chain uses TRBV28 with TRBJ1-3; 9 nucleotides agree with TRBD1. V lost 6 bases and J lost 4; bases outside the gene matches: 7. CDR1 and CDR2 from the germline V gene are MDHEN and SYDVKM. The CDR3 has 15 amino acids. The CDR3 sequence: CASSYTGGRGNTIYF. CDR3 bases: TGTGCCAGCAGCTATACAGGGGGCAGAGGAAACACCATATATTTT.

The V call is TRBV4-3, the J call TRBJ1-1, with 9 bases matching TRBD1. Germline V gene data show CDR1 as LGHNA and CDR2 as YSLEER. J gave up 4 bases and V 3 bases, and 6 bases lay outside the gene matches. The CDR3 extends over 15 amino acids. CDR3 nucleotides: TGCGCCAGCAGCCAGGGGGACAGGGAAGGCACTGAAGCTTTCTTT. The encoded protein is CASSQGDREGTEAFF.

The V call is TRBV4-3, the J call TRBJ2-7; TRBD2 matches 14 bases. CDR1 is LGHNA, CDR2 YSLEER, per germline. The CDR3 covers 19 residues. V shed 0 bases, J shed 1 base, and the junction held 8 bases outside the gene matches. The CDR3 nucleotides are TGCGCCAGCAGCCAAGAGGGGACTAGCGGGAGTTGGAAGTCCTACGAGCAGTACTTC. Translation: CASSQEGTSGSWKSYEQYF.

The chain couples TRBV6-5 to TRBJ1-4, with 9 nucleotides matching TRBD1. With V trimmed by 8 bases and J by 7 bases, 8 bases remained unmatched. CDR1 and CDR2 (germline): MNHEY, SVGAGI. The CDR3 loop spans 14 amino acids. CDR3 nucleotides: TGTGCCAGCGCGGGGACAGGGAAGGGTGAAAAACTGTTTTTT. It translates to CASAGTGKGEKLFF.

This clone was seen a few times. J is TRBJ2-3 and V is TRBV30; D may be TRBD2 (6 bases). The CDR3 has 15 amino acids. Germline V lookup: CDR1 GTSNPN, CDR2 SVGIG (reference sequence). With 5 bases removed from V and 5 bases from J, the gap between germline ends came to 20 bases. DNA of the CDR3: TGTGCCTGGGGCCTCGATGCGGGGATCGGAGATACGCAGTATTTT. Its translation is CAWGLDAGIGDTQYF. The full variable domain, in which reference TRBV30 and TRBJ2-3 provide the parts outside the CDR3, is SQTIHQWPATLVQPVGSPLSLECTVEGTSNPNLYWYRQAAGRGLQLLFYSVGIGQISSEVPQNLSASRPQDRQFILSSKKLLLSDSGFYLCAWGLDAGIGDTQYFGPGTRLTVL.